These 12 T cell receptor beta chains came from one sample sequenced in a study of CD49a tissue-resident CD8 T cells in human skin. Method: immunoSEQ multiplex PCR; TCRdb's copy keeps in-frame clones and lacks some. This repertoire shows about 1,500 clones, about 74% found once; its top ten account for about two fifths. The specimen was CLA- CD8+ effector memory T cells sorted from blood. These receptors all come from a human donor in good health.

The chain links TRBV13 to TRBJ2-7; tentatively, D is TRBD2 (5 bases). CDR3 length equals 14 residues. CDR1 PRHDT and CDR2 FYEKMQ come from the germline V gene (reference sequence). The germline V and J ends were trimmed by 1 base and 5 bases, with 12 bases remaining between them. The CDR3 reads CASSLEGSDNEQYF. For the CDR3, the DNA is TGTGCCAGCAGCTTAGAGGGTAGCGACAACGAGCAGTACTTC.

The chain employs TRBV5-4 and TRBJ2-7; no definite D call. Trimming left V 4 bases short and J 3 bases short, with 8 bases between. CDR1 and CDR2 from the germline V gene are SGHNT and YYREEE (reference sequence). This CDR3 comprises 12 residues. The CDR3 DNA reads as TGTGCCAGCAGCGGCGACAACTACGAGCAGTACTTC. This sequence encodes CASSGDNYEQYF.

The CDR3 DNA reads TGTGCCAGCTCACCATACAGGGAGTTGGAGCCCCAGCATTTT. This translates into CASSPYRELEPQHF. V usage is TRBV18 and J usage is TRBJ1-5; D may be TRBD1 (6 bases). The CDR3 has 14 amino acids. Germline lookup yields CDR1 KGHSH and CDR2 LQKENI. The ends were cut back, 2 bases at V and 8 bases at J, with 13 bases in the middle.

The rearrangement uses TRBV5-1 and TRBJ1-2; D might be TRBD1 (5 bases). The ends were cut back, 4 bases at V and 4 bases at J, with 17 bases in the middle. Germline V gene sequence: CDR1 SGHRS, CDR2 YFSETQ. This CDR3 has 15 amino acids. The CDR3 loop reads CASSPEGVGGYGYTF. The CDR3 DNA is TGCGCCAGCAGCCCCGAAGGGGTCGGGGGCTATGGCTACACCTTC.

This clone was seen just once. The chain combines TRBV6-1 with TRBJ1-1; tentative D call: TRBD1 (5 bases). Germline lookup yields CDR1 MNHNS and CDR2 SASEGT. The CDR3 sequence is 13 residues long. V lost 6 bases and J lost 1, with 9 bases in between. Here the CDR3 DNA reads TGTGCCAGCAGCCGGGGGGAGAACACTGAAGCTTTCTTT. Its protein product is CASSRGENTEAFF.

V usage is TRBV6-4 and J usage is TRBJ1-6, with TRBD1 matching over 8 bases. The junction had 1 base not matched to a gene; V was cut back by 2 bases and J by 7 bases. Germline V gene data show CDR1 as MRHNA and CDR2 as SNTAGT. The CDR3 is 14 residues long. CDR3: CASSDGQGNSPLHF. CDR3 bases: TGTGCCAGCAGTGACGGACAGGGCAATTCACCCCTCCACTTT.

This clone was seen a few times. The chain recombines TRBV28 with TRBJ2-3; perhaps TRBD2 as D (6 bases). CDR3 length equals 17 residues. Germline loops: CDR1 MDHEN, CDR2 SYDVKM. V gave up 2 bases and J gave up 0 bases, with 15 bases separating them. CDR3 coding DNA: TGTGCCAGCAGTTTAGAGATGACCGGGACTAGCACAGATACGCAGTATTTT. Amino acid sequence: CASSLEMTGTSTDTQYF.

The chain combines TRBV5-8 with TRBJ1-6; TRBD1 agrees at 9 bases. This CDR3 is built from 14 residues. Germline lookup yields CDR1 SGHTS and CDR2 YDEGEE. The trim removed 4 bases at V and 8 bases at J, leaving 4 bases unmatched. This CDR3 is CASSTGQGDSPLHF. DNA of the CDR3: TGTGCCAGCAGCACGGGACAGGGAGATTCACCCCTCCACTTT.

The chain has TRBV30 and TRBJ2-2, with TRBD2 matching 12 bases. J lost 7 bases, V lost 0 bases, and 3 bases had no gene match. The CDR3 totals 15 residues. Germline-derived CDR1 and CDR2 are GTSNPN and SVGIG (reference sequence). The CDR3 spells CAWSVRTSGIGELFF. The CDR3 nucleotides are TGTGCCTGGAGTGTAAGGACTAGCGGGATCGGGGAGCTGTTTTTT.

The CDR3 protein is CASSEAPGQGNYEQYF. The DNA of the CDR3 is TGTGCCAGCAGTGAAGCGCCGGGACAGGGCAACTACGAGCAGTACTTC. The V and J genes are TRBV6-1 and TRBJ2-7; 9 bases fit TRBD1. Losses at the gene ends were 0 bases for V and 3 bases for J; bases not matched to a gene: 6. CDR3 size: 16 residues. The germline V gene encodes CDR1 MNHNS and CDR2 SASEGT.

The chain recombines TRBV27 with TRBJ1-6, with 7 bases that match TRBD1. The germline gives CDR1 MNHEY, CDR2 SMNVEV (reference sequence). V lost 5 bases and J lost 8; bases outside the gene matches: 6. This CDR3 spans 14 amino acids. CDR3 in DNA: TGTGCCAGCAGTCCCGGGACAGCTGATTCACCCCTCCACTTT. This encodes CASSPGTADSPLHF.

The gene calls are TRBV4-3 and TRBJ1-2, with D perhaps TRBD1 (5 bases). The V gene lost 7 bases and the J gene lost 7 bases, with 25 bases spanning the gap. CDR3 size: 16 residues. Per the germline V gene, CDR1 is LGHNA and CDR2 is YSLEER. The DNA for the CDR3 is TGCGCCAGCACGGCCCACGGGGGGATGTTAAAGAGTGGCTACACCTTC. Amino acids: CASTAHGGMLKSGYTF.